The following is a T cell receptor beta chain sequence with its context. The junction had 5 bases not matched to a gene; V was cut back by 6 bases and J by 4 bases. CDR3 length: 13 residues. Germline V gene data show CDR1 as MNHEY and CDR2 as SVGAGI. These data originate in a study of blood T cell repertoires in COVID-19. In the study overall: Researchers got acute and convalescent COVID-19 samples from the United States, Italy and Spain. The analysed material was cDNA or gDNA that came from T cells, B-cell-depleted T cells, or PBMCs.

Original handling: Amplification with reference gene primers provided the estimates of nucleated cell counts. Clones were sequenced by immunoSEQ multiplex PCR, and TCRdb holds only the in-frame ones, with some missing. D and trimming were read from the DNA, whereas the V and J calls and clone size are those reported in that table. The sample contains a few hundred thousand clones, 80% to 90% of which appear only once. The chain recombines TRBV6-5 with TRBJ1-2, with TRBD1 identical over 7 bases. Sequenced input: peripheral blood. The TCR originated in a man in his forties or fifties with active or convalescent COVID-19. The CDR3 DNA is TGTGCCAGCAGCCCGGGACAGCTCTATGGCTACACCTTC. Translating gives CASSPGQLYGYTF.